Listed below are T cell receptor beta chains from one sample, sequenced in a study of blood T cells in healthy people across ages. TCRdb reprocessed the 5' RACE reads via MiXCR and lists one record per CDR3 protein. This table holds around 320,000 distinct CDR3 sequences, 27% found once. The sample was blood. The receptors shown here come from a woman in her 70s in good health. CDR3s include the opening cysteine and the closing phenylalanine or tryptophan. Each record gives: D gene, J gene, clone size, V gene, CDR3 DNA, CDR3 protein. D genes are given only for firm matches. Size is omitted from some rows. Given values are once, few, many or a class for expanded clones.

D gene: NA; J gene: TRBJ2-3; clone size: few; V gene: TRBV9; CDR3 DNA: TGTGCCAGCAGTAGAAAGGGGATCACAGATACGCAGTATTTT; CDR3 protein: CASSRKGITDTQYF
D gene: NA; J gene: TRBJ1-4; clone size: few; V gene: TRBV4-3; CDR3 DNA: TGCGCCAGCAGCCAAGATGTGGGGGGATATAATGAAAAACTGTTTTTT; CDR3 protein: CASSQDVGGYNEKLFF
D gene: TRBD1; J gene: TRBJ2-7; clone size: few; V gene: TRBV28; CDR3 DNA: TGTGCCAGCAGTGTACCCGGGACAGGGGACTACGAGCAGTACTTC; CDR3 protein: CASSVPGTGDYEQYF
D gene: TRBD1; J gene: TRBJ1-5; clone size: NA; V gene: TRBV28; CDR3 DNA: TGTGCCAGCAGATCAACAGGGGATCGTCAGCCCCAGCATTTT; CDR3 protein: CASRSTGDRQPQHF
D gene: TRBD2; J gene: TRBJ2-3; clone size: NA; V gene: TRBV11-2; CDR3 DNA: TGTGCCAGCAGCTTATCGGGAAGCGGGAGGGCCAGGGATACGCAGTATTTT; CDR3 protein: CASSLSGSGRARDTQYF
D gene: NA; J gene: TRBJ1-1; clone size: NA; V gene: TRBV3-1; CDR3 DNA: TGTGCCAGCAGCCAAGTTGAGGCCGGGCTCGCTGAAGCTTTCTTT; CDR3 protein: CASSQVEAGLAEAFF
D gene: NA; J gene: TRBJ2-1; clone size: NA; V gene: TRBV20-1; CDR3 DNA: TGCAGTCAACAGGGCCAGCGGGATAGGGATGAGCAGTTCTTC; CDR3 protein: CSQQGQRDRDEQFF
D gene: NA; J gene: TRBJ2-1; clone size: NA; V gene: TRBV20-1; CDR3 DNA: TGCAGTGCACAAGTTGCGCGCTTGTTCTTC; CDR3 protein: CSAQVARLFF
D gene: NA; J gene: TRBJ2-1; clone size: NA; V gene: TRBV3-1; CDR3 DNA: TGTGCCAGCAGCCAAGCTTCCGCAGGGGCGGGTGAGCAGTTCTTC; CDR3 protein: CASSQASAGAGEQFF
D gene: NA; J gene: TRBJ1-4; clone size: NA; V gene: TRBV20-1; CDR3 DNA: TGCAGTGCTTCGGAAAGGGGTTATAATGAAAAACTGTTTTTT; CDR3 protein: CSASERGYNEKLFF
D gene: TRBD2; J gene: TRBJ2-1; clone size: few; V gene: TRBV6-1; CDR3 DNA: TGTGCCAGCAGCAAACCAGCTAGCGGGAGTATAGATGAGCAGTTCTTC; CDR3 protein: CASSKPASGSIDEQFF
D gene: TRBD1; J gene: TRBJ1-4; clone size: NA; V gene: TRBV4-3; CDR3 DNA: TGCGCCAGCTCGGTAACCGGGACAGGGGGGGAACTGTTTTTT; CDR3 protein: CASSVTGTGGELFF
D gene: TRBD2; J gene: TRBJ2-5; clone size: few; V gene: TRBV29-1; CDR3 DNA: TGCAGCGTTGCAGCTAGCGGGAGGGAGGAGACCCAGTACTTC; CDR3 protein: CSVAASGREETQYF
D gene: TRBD2; J gene: TRBJ2-3; clone size: NA; V gene: TRBV7-2; CDR3 DNA: TGTGCCAGCAGGAATCCTAGCGGGAGTTCAGATACGCAGTATTTT; CDR3 protein: CASRNPSGSSDTQYF
D gene: NA; J gene: TRBJ2-5; clone size: few; V gene: TRBV7-2; CDR3 DNA: TGTGCCAGCAGCCGACTGGGAGCAGGGGTGGAGACCCAGTACTTC; CDR3 protein: CASSRLGAGVETQYF
D gene: NA; J gene: TRBJ2-1; clone size: NA; V gene: TRBV7-6; CDR3 DNA: TGTGCCAGCAGCTTAGCCCGGTACGATAGTGAGCAGTTCTTC; CDR3 protein: CASSLARYDSEQFF
D gene: TRBD2; J gene: TRBJ2-1; clone size: NA; V gene: TRBV20-1; CDR3 DNA: TGCAGTGCTAGGGTCGGGACTAGGCACTACAATGAGCAGTTCTTC; CDR3 protein: CSARVGTRHYNEQFF
D gene: NA; J gene: TRBJ2-7; clone size: NA; V gene: TRBV10-3; CDR3 DNA: TGTGCCATCAGTGACACGACCATCTACGAGCAGTACTTC; CDR3 protein: CAISDTTIYEQYF
D gene: NA; J gene: TRBJ2-3; clone size: NA; V gene: TRBV29-1; CDR3 DNA: TGCAGCGGGGCAGAGAACACAGATACGCAGTATTTT; CDR3 protein: CSGAENTDTQYF
D gene: NA; J gene: TRBJ2-4; clone size: NA; V gene: TRBV7-6; CDR3 DNA: TGTGTCAGCAGCTCTGGACCCCTTGGCAAAAACATTCAGTACTTC; CDR3 protein: CVSSSGPLGKNIQYF
D gene: NA; J gene: TRBJ1-3; clone size: NA; V gene: TRBV2; CDR3 DNA: TGTGCCAGCAGTGAATTTTCAGGCTCTGGAAACACCATATATTTT; CDR3 protein: CASSEFSGSGNTIYF
D gene: NA; J gene: TRBJ2-7; clone size: many; V gene: TRBV24-1; CDR3 DNA: TGTGCCACCAGTGATACAAGCTACGAGCAGTACTTC; CDR3 protein: CATSDTSYEQYF
D gene: TRBD2; J gene: TRBJ2-5; clone size: few; V gene: TRBV5-1; CDR3 DNA: TGCGCCAGCAGCTCGCTACCTAGCGGGAGCAGAGAGACCCAGTACTTC; CDR3 protein: CASSSLPSGSRETQYF
D gene: NA; J gene: TRBJ2-6; clone size: few; V gene: TRBV27; CDR3 DNA: TGTGCCAGCAGTTCCAGGGCTACGGGGTCCGGGGCCAACGTCCTGACTTTC; CDR3 protein: CASSSRATGSGANVLTF
D gene: NA; J gene: TRBJ1-6; clone size: NA; V gene: TRBV20-1; CDR3 DNA: TGCAGTGCTAGAACCCAACGGAATAATAATTCACCCCTCCACTTT; CDR3 protein: CSARTQRNNNSPLHF
D gene: NA; J gene: TRBJ2-1; clone size: NA; V gene: TRBV7-2; CDR3 DNA: TGTGCCAGCAGCTTAAAATCCTCCTACAATGAGCAGTTCTTC; CDR3 protein: CASSLKSSYNEQFF
D gene: NA; J gene: TRBJ2-1; clone size: few; V gene: TRBV20-1; CDR3 DNA: TGCAGTGCTAGAGTCCCAGGGGGGCGATCTACGGGGAATGAGCAGTTCTTC; CDR3 protein: CSARVPGGRSTGNEQFF
D gene: NA; J gene: TRBJ1-5; clone size: NA; V gene: TRBV5-6; CDR3 DNA: TGTGCCAGCAGCACCTCGCGGGTCTTGAATCAGCCCCAGCATTTT; CDR3 protein: CASSTSRVLNQPQHF
D gene: TRBD1; J gene: TRBJ2-5; clone size: NA; V gene: TRBV2; CDR3 DNA: TGTGCCAGCAGAGATGGACAGGGGGCCGAGACCCAGTACTTC; CDR3 protein: CASRDGQGAETQYF